This entry lists 30 T cell receptor beta chains sequenced from one sample in a study of vaccination effects on CD4 cells after COVID-19 (dated by TCRdb to 2022 to 2024). The ViraFEST assay stimulated PBMC with viral peptide pools and then used TCR sequencing to identify antigen-specific CD4+ T cell clonotypes by expansion. After 10 days of culture, CD4+ T cells were isolated with the EasySep CD4+ T cell isolation kit. PCR-confirmed SARS-CoV-2 infection had occurred in convalescent patients between March and December 2020, before the Alpha, Beta and Delta variants emerged in the United States. Two doses of either the BNT162b2 or the mRNA-1273 mRNA SARS-CoV-2 vaccine were administered to participants. The library was produced with the immunoSEQ multiplex PCR assay. TCRdb stores this immuneACCESS table with in-frame sequences only. Part of the clones is absent; in the studies checked, under half of the shortfall reflects unresolved V genes, and no reason is known for the rest. Recorded for this sample are 15,000 or so clones; over 70% of them occurred a single time. Under 20% of the sample belongs to the ten largest clones.

These TCRs are of unknown antigen specificity. The sequences come from CD4+ T cells from PBMCs cultured with SARS-CoV-2 spike peptides, collected after COVID-19 vaccination. Per the publication, the cell subset or site label means: SARS-CoV-2 spike overlapping peptide pool stimulation. These receptors all come from a human donor who had a prior SARS-CoV-2 infection.

CDR3 residues: CASSETLSSYNEQFF. The CDR3 nucleotides are TGTGCCAGCAGTGAGACCTTGAGCTCCTACAATGAGCAGTTCTTC. The rearrangement joins TRBV6-1 to TRBJ2-1; D is unresolved. The CDR3 has 15 amino acids. Looked up from germline, CDR1 is MNHNS and CDR2 is SASEGT. The germline V and J ends were trimmed by 3 bases and 0 bases, with 9 bases remaining between them.

This sequence joins TRBV6-4 and TRBJ1-2; D call uncertain. Per germline, CDR1 MRHNA and CDR2 SNTAGT. The germline V and J ends were trimmed by 5 bases and 5 bases, with 9 bases remaining between them. The CDR3 extends over 12 amino acids. DNA of the CDR3: TGTGCCAGCAGTAGAAAGGGTTATGGCTACACCTTC. Amino acid sequence: CASSRKGYGYTF.

This rearrangement joins TRBV7-3 to TRBJ2-7, with D possibly being TRBD2 (6 bases). The germline gives CDR1 SGHTA, CDR2 FQGTGA. V gave up 3 bases and J gave up 2 bases, with 11 bases separating them. This CDR3 spans 14 amino acids. Here the CDR3 DNA reads TGTGCCAGCAGCTTTGGGGCGGGGCCCTACGAGCAGTACTTC. This codes for CASSFGAGPYEQYF.

The chain couples TRBV28 to TRBJ2-7, with TRBD2 identical over 11 bases. Germline loops: CDR1 MDHEN, CDR2 SYDVKM. The J segment lost 1 base and the V segment lost 5 bases, leaving 7 bases of the junction unmatched. The CDR3 contains 16 residues. This CDR3 reads CASSTWTSGQSYEQYF. CDR3 nucleotide sequence: TGTGCCAGCAGTACCTGGACTAGCGGGCAATCCTACGAGCAGTACTTC.

This clone was seen a few times. The V gene is TRBV7-9, the J gene TRBJ1-3; maybe TRBD1 (5 bases). The CDR3 has 17 amino acids. Germline assignment: CDR1 SEHNR and CDR2 FQNEAQ (reference sequence). Trimming pared 4 bases from V and 6 bases from J, leaving 22 bases between. The CDR3 nucleotides are TGTGCCAGCAGCTCGCGAAAGACAGCAGACGCTACAAACACCATATATTTT. Protein: CASSSRKTADATNTIYF.

The V and J genes are TRBV2 and TRBJ1-4, with D possibly TRBD1 on 5 matching bases. In germline, CDR1 is SNHLY, CDR2 FYNNEI. The CDR3 is made up of 14 amino acids. Trimming took off 7 bases at V and 5 bases at J, with 14 bases between the two ends. The CDR3 sequence: CASNLGGSNEKLFF. Here the CDR3 DNA reads TGTGCCAGCAACCTGGGGGGAAGCAATGAAAAACTGTTTTTT.

The V and J genes are TRBV24-1 and TRBJ2-3, with 11 bases that match TRBD2. The CDR3 length is 15 residues. Losses at the gene ends were 6 bases for V and 4 bases for J; bases not matched to a gene: 5. The germline gives CDR1 KGHDR, CDR2 SFDVKD. CDR3 loop: CATSTTSGSADTQYF. The CDR3 DNA is TGTGCCACCAGTACTACTAGCGGGAGTGCAGATACGCAGTATTTT.

This clone appeared a few times. This rearrangement joins TRBV5-5 to TRBJ1-2, with a possible D match to TRBD1 (6 bases). V lost 2 bases and J lost 3, with 17 bases in between. The CDR3 sequence is 16 residues long. CDR1 and CDR2 from the germline V gene are SGHKS and YYEKEE (reference sequence). The CDR3 DNA is TGTGCCAGCAGCTTTCGTCGGTTGACAGGCGACTATGGCTACACCTTC. Translation gives CASSFRRLTGDYGYTF.

The chain couples TRBV6-1 to TRBJ2-3; D tentatively reads TRBD1 or TRBD2 (5 bases each). Trimming stripped 3 bases from V and 4 bases from J, with 8 bases between. Germline V gives CDR1 MNHNS, CDR2 SASEGT. This CDR3 is built from 13 residues. This CDR3 is CASSDGAADTQYF. Here the CDR3 DNA reads TGTGCCAGCAGTGACGGGGCGGCAGATACGCAGTATTTT.

V usage is TRBV6-5 and J usage is TRBJ2-3, with TRBD2 matching 8 bases. The J segment lost 1 base and the V segment lost 7 bases, leaving 4 bases of the junction unmatched. Per the germline V gene, CDR1 is MNHEY and CDR2 is SVGAGI. The CDR3 has 14 residues. The chain's CDR3 is CASKAGVGTDTQYF. The CDR3 DNA follows: TGTGCCAGCAAAGCGGGAGTGGGCACAGATACGCAGTATTTT.

This chain joins TRBV6-5 and TRBJ1-3; D is undetermined. Germline values: CDR1 MNHEY, CDR2 SVGAGI. V was trimmed by 0 bases and J by 4 bases, leaving 7 bases between them. The CDR3 sequence is 14 residues long. The chain's CDR3 is CASSYSAVGNTIYF. CDR3 sequence (DNA): TGTGCCAGCAGTTACTCGGCAGTCGGAAACACCATATATTTT.

The chain uses TRBV11-3 and TRBJ2-2; 8 bases line up with TRBD2. V shed 2 bases and J 6 bases; nucleotides not matched to a gene: 5. The V gene's germline CDR1 is SGHNT and CDR2 YENEEA. The length of the CDR3 is 15 residues. The CDR3 nucleotides read TGTGCCAGCAGCTTATCAGCGGGAGTATCCGGGGAGCTGTTTTTT. Amino acid sequence: CASSLSAGVSGELFF.

This clone was recorded a few times. The chain recombines TRBV9 with TRBJ2-5; D gene unclear. Germline CDR1 SGDLS, CDR2 YYNGEE. Trimming stripped 0 bases from V and 7 bases from J, with 7 bases between. The CDR3 is made up of 12 amino acids. CDR3 amino acids: CASSVADGTQYF. CDR3 nucleotide sequence: TGTGCCAGCAGCGTAGCGGATGGGACCCAGTACTTC.

V usage is TRBV9 and J usage is TRBJ2-3, with TRBD2 matching 8 bases. CDR1 is SGDLS, CDR2 YYNGEE, per germline. This CDR3 is 16 amino acids long. V dropped 1 base and J dropped 0; count of bases not matched to a gene: 4. The CDR3 protein is CASSVRLAYSTDTQYF. The CDR3 DNA follows: TGTGCCAGCAGCGTAAGACTAGCGTATAGCACAGATACGCAGTATTTT.

V and J are TRBV7-9 and TRBJ1-2, with TRBD1 matching 8 bases. This CDR3 has 15 residues. CDR1 is SEHNR, CDR2 FQNEAQ, per germline (reference sequence). The V segment lost 1 base and the J segment 7 bases; nucleotides outside the gene matches: 8. CDR3 sequence reads: CASSLGWTGSPGYTF. CDR3 nucleotide sequence: TGTGCCAGCAGCTTAGGGTGGACAGGGTCCCCTGGCTACACCTTC.

This clone is deemed medium-sized. The chain carries TRBV9 and TRBJ2-7, with D perhaps TRBD1 or TRBD2 (5 bases each). The V and J ends lost 4 bases and 6 bases respectively, with 20 bases between them. CDR3 length equals 15 residues. CDR1 and CDR2 from the germline V gene are SGDLS and YYNGEE. This chain's CDR3 is CASSPRGRDPREQYF. The CDR3, as DNA: TGTGCCAGCAGCCCCCGGGGCAGGGACCCCCGCGAGCAGTACTTC.

This rearrangement joins TRBV10-3 to TRBJ2-3, with TRBD2 identical over 9 bases. The CDR3 length is 15 residues. The germline V gene encodes CDR1 ENHRY and CDR2 SYGVKD. Unmatched junction bases numbered 3, after V lost 3 bases and J lost 2 bases. The CDR3 reads CAISEASGTTDTQYF. The CDR3, as DNA: TGTGCCATCAGTGAAGCTAGCGGGACCACAGATACGCAGTATTTT.

The V gene is TRBV5-1, the J gene TRBJ1-4, with a tentative D call TRBD1 (5 bases). Trimming left V 4 bases short and J 8 bases short, with 18 bases between. The CDR3 consists of 15 residues. CDR1 and CDR2 from the germline V gene are SGHRS and YFSETQ. CDR3 region: CASSGPGTQGEKLFF. In DNA, the CDR3 is TGCGCCAGCAGCGGACCCGGGACCCAAGGGGAAAAACTGTTTTTT. Filled out from reference TRBV5-1 and TRBJ1-4, the complete variable domain reads KAGVTQTPRYLIKTRGQQVTLSCSPISGHRSVSWYQQTPGQGLQFLFEYFSETQRNKGNFPGRFSGRQFSNSRSEMNVSTLELGDSALYLCASSGPGTQGEKLFFGSGTQLSVL.

The chain has TRBV3-1 (or the pseudogene TRBV3-2) and TRBJ2-7; D gene uncertain. CDR3 size: 14 residues. Germline-derived CDR1 and CDR2 are LGHDT and YNNKEL (reference sequence). V shed 1 base and J shed 0 bases, with 7 bases lying between them. The CDR3 region has the DNA TGTGCCAGCAGCCAAGTCCCTAGCTCCTACGAGCAGTACTTC. As protein: CASSQVPSSYEQYF.

The sample holds a few counts of this clone. The chain employs TRBV5-1 and TRBJ2-4, with 7 bases aligning to TRBD1. Germline CDR1 and CDR2: SGHRS and YFSETQ. The CDR3 has 16 residues. V was clipped by 4 bases and J by 5 bases; unmatched bases: 12. CDR3 DNA: TGCGCCAGCAGCGTCCACCCGGGACAGATAGAAAACATTCAGTACTTC. Translation: CASSVHPGQIENIQYF.

J is TRBJ2-5 and V is TRBV25-1, with D perhaps TRBD2 (6 bases). V was shortened by 2 bases and J by 3 bases, with 10 bases between the two germline ends. The germline V gene has CDR1 MGHDK and CDR2 SYGVNS. The CDR3 consists of 14 residues. The CDR3 sequence is CASSEMEGKETQYF. The CDR3 region has the DNA TGTGCCAGCAGTGAAATGGAGGGTAAAGAGACCCAGTACTTC.

The chain recombines TRBV5-4 with TRBJ1-2, with D unclear. Looked up from germline, CDR1 is SGHNT and CDR2 is YYREEE (reference sequence). V lost 4 bases to trimming and J lost 2 bases, with 9 bases between them. This CDR3 is built from 13 residues. The CDR3 nucleotides are TGTGCCAGCAGCCCGGACCGGAACTATGGCTACACCTTC. Translated: CASSPDRNYGYTF.

The chain has TRBV19 and TRBJ1-1, with a tentative D call TRBD1 (6 bases). V lost 6 bases and J lost 0, with 14 bases in between. Germline V CDR1 and CDR2: LNHDA, SQIVND (reference sequence). The CDR3 spans 15 residues. The CDR3 is CASSPGGLVNTEAFF. The DNA for the CDR3 is TGTGCCAGTAGCCCTGGGGGGCTGGTGAACACTGAAGCTTTCTTT.

This clone was observed once. This sequence joins TRBV5-6 and TRBJ2-1; D remains unclear. V lost 2 bases and J lost 3, with 15 bases in between. Germline CDR1 reads SGHDT; CDR2 reads YYEEEE. The CDR3 contains 16 residues. CDR3 sequence (DNA): TGTGCCAGCAGCTTTCTCTCGGCAAACCTCTACAATGAGCAGTTCTTC. Its translation is CASSFLSANLYNEQFF. Full variable domain (remainder filled in from reference TRBV5-6 and TRBJ2-1): DAGVTQSPTHLIKTRGQQVTLRCSPKSGHDTVSWYQQALGQGPQFIFQYYEEEERQRGNFPDRFSGHQFPNYSSELNVNALLLGDSALYLCASSFLSANLYNEQFFGPGTRLTVL.

The chain uses TRBV25-1 and TRBJ2-7; 8 bases align to TRBD2. Unmatched junction bases numbered 3, after V lost 5 bases and J lost 3 bases. The CDR3 is made up of 13 amino acids. Germline CDR1 MGHDK, CDR2 SYGVNS. The CDR3 DNA reads as TGTGCCAGCAGTATAGCGGGGTACTACGAGCAGTACTTC. Its protein is CASSIAGYYEQYF.

This chain joins TRBV5-4 and TRBJ2-7; 12 nucleotides match TRBD2. The germline CDR1 and CDR2 sequences are SGHNT and YYREEE (reference sequence). This CDR3 has 15 amino acids. With V trimmed by 3 bases and J by 2 bases, 3 bases remained unmatched. The CDR3 reads CASSSTSGSTYEQYF. The CDR3 nucleotides are TGTGCCAGCAGCTCGACTAGCGGGAGCACCTACGAGCAGTACTTC.

This chain links TRBV6-5 with TRBJ2-5; D is tentatively TRBD1 or TRBD2 (5 bases each). Germline values: CDR1 MNHEY, CDR2 SVGAGI. V lost 5 bases and J 1 base, leaving 14 bases between the germline ends. This CDR3 is built from 15 residues. The CDR3 protein is CASSRTGTVQETQYF. The CDR3 coding sequence is TGTGCCAGCAGTCGCACCGGGACGGTCCAAGAGACCCAGTACTTC.

This sequence joins TRBV9 and TRBJ2-7, with unresolved D. The length of the CDR3 is 14 residues. Germline CDR1 is SGDLS and CDR2 is YYNGEE. V lost 0 bases and J 2 bases, leaving 9 bases between the germline ends. CDR3: CASSVDFLAYEQYF. In nucleotides, the CDR3 is TGTGCCAGCAGCGTAGACTTCCTGGCCTACGAGCAGTACTTC.

The V call is TRBV5-4, the J call TRBJ1-2; TRBD1 agrees at 8 bases. Germline trimming cut 4 bases from V and 8 bases from J; bases unmatched to any gene: 7. Germline V CDR1 and CDR2: SGHNT, YYREEE (reference sequence). This CDR3 region has 13 residues. In DNA form, the CDR3 reads TGTGCCAGCAGCGAACGACAGGGGCAAGGCTACACCTTC. Translating it yields CASSERQGQGYTF.

This sequence joins TRBV11-1 and TRBJ2-7; 11 nucleotides line up with TRBD2. The V gene end was trimmed by 2 bases and the J gene end by 4 bases; junction bases not matched to a gene: 1. Germline V gene lookup returns CDR1 SGHAT and CDR2 FQDESV (reference sequence). This CDR3 is built from 14 residues. The CDR3 region has the DNA TGTGCCAGCAGCTTAACTAGCGGGGGATACGAGCAGTACTTC. Translating gives CASSLTSGGYEQYF.